Below are 29 T cell receptor beta chains sequenced from a single sample in a study of beta chain features in type 1 diabetes (dated by TCRdb to the late 2010s). Receptor amplification or capture employed the immunoSEQ multiplex PCR assay. All of the isolated RNA was reverse transcribed with the High Capacity cDNA Reverse Transcription Kit, so expressed TCRB transcripts were sequenced. Imported from immuneACCESS, the table was reduced by TCRdb to in-frame sequences with V and J called. These copies leave out some clones; in studies compared against another copy, an unresolved V gene accounts for under half, and the cause of the remainder is not known. This sample is represented by about 930,000 clones; 17% of them were singletons. The top ten constitute 0.023% of the sample. Sequences were obtained from naive CD4+ T cells from blood. The cell subset or site label, as the study defines it: true naive CD4+ T cells. The receptors were gathered from a woman aged 18-30 years in good health.

The CDR3 DNA sequence: TGTGCCAGCAGCTCCCTCATGAACACTGAAGCTTTCTTT. Protein product: CASSSLMNTEAFF. This rearrangement joins TRBV4-2 to TRBJ1-1; unclear D gene. The germline CDR1 and CDR2 sequences are LGHNA and YNFKEQ. With 5 bases removed from V and 0 bases from J, the gap between germline ends came to 7 bases. The CDR3 has 13 residues.

This CDR3 is CASSFRTGSYGYTF. CDR3 nucleotide sequence: TGTGCCAGCAGTTTCCGGACAGGGAGTTATGGCTACACCTTC. The V gene is TRBV28, the J gene TRBJ1-2, with 8 positions matching TRBD1. The CDR3 length is 14 residues. V gave up 3 bases and J gave up 5 bases; unmatched junction bases: 5. Germline CDR1 is MDHEN and CDR2 is SYDVKM.

This clone showed up just a few times. The rearrangement links TRBV19 to TRBJ2-5, with 7 bases fitting TRBD1. Trimming took 4 bases from V and 4 from J; bases not matched to a gene: 9. Germline V gene lookup returns CDR1 LNHDA and CDR2 SQIVND (reference sequence). The CDR3 is 15 residues long. The CDR3: CASSTNRGRRETQYF. As DNA, the CDR3 is TGTGCCAGTAGTACCAACAGGGGCAGGCGAGAGACCCAGTACTTC. Variable domain in full (rest from reference TRBV19 and TRBJ2-5): DGGITQSPKYLFRKEGQNVTLSCEQNLNHDAMYWYRQDPGQGLRLIYYSQIVNDFQKGDIAEGYSVSREKKESFPLTVTSAQKNPTAFYLCASSTNRGRRETQYFGPGTRLLVL.

This clone was observed a handful of times. V usage is TRBV20-1 and J usage is TRBJ1-1; D remains unclear. Germline V gives CDR1 DFQATT, CDR2 SNEGSKA (reference sequence). V lost 6 bases and J 11 bases, leaving 10 bases between the germline ends. The CDR3 sequence is 9 residues long. As DNA, the CDR3 is TGCAGTGCGGAAGGTAGGGCTTTCTTT. Its translation is CSAEGRAFF.

The chain carries TRBV7-6 and TRBJ2-7; D not resolved. There are 13 residues in the CDR3. The V gene lost 1 base and the J gene lost 4 bases, with 8 bases spanning the gap. CDR1 and CDR2 (germline): SGHVS, FNYEAQ. As DNA, the CDR3 is TGTGCCAGCAGCTTAGGGGATCGGTACGAGCAGTACTTC. This translates into CASSLGDRYEQYF.

This clone was detected only a few times. In DNA, the CDR3 is TGTGCCAGCAGTCGGACAGGGTTCTACGAGCAGTACTTC. Protein: CASSRTGFYEQYF. The chain joins TRBV28 to TRBJ2-7, with TRBD1 matching over 8 bases. This CDR3 is 13 amino acids long. Trimming cost V 5 bases and J 3 bases; bases outside gene matches: 3. The germline V gene encodes CDR1 MDHEN and CDR2 SYDVKM.

The rearrangement joins TRBV10-2 to TRBJ2-7, with TRBD2 identical over 7 bases. The CDR3 has 15 amino acids. Germline CDR1 and CDR2: WSHSY and SAAADI. V lost 2 bases, J lost 5 bases, and 9 bases stayed unmatched. The CDR3 DNA is TGCGCCAGCAGTGAGAGGGCGGGAGTTCGCCACGAGCAGTACTTC. It yields the protein CASSERAGVRHEQYF.

This clone was detected a few times. This chain links TRBV7-2 with TRBJ2-5, with D maybe TRBD2 (5 bases). The CDR3 is made up of 15 amino acids. CDR1 and CDR2 from the germline V gene are SGHTA and FQGNSA. V lost 1 base, J lost 10 bases, and 19 bases lay in between. CDR3 sequence (DNA): TGTGCCAGCAGCTTAGTGGCGGCGGGCCCCGGGAACCAGTACTTC. Residues: CASSLVAAGPGNQYF.

The V and J genes are TRBV7-2 and TRBJ2-7, with D hard to call. Germline-derived CDR1 and CDR2 are SGHTA and FQGNSA. The CDR3 is made up of 13 amino acids. Trimming cost V 0 bases and J 6 bases, with 9 bases left between them. CDR3: CASSLAVSREQYF. CDR3 DNA: TGTGCCAGCAGCTTAGCCGTAAGTCGCGAGCAGTACTTC.

This clone was seen a few times. The genes are TRBV11-2 and TRBJ2-7, with D possibly TRBD1 on 6 matching bases. CDR3 size: 15 residues. Germline loops: CDR1 SGHAT, CDR2 FQNNGV. V was cut by 3 bases and J by 3 bases, with 15 bases left in between. The CDR3 sequence: CASSFRQVEVYEQYF. The CDR3 bases are TGTGCCAGCAGCTTCCGACAGGTTGAAGTCTACGAGCAGTACTTC.

This sequence joins TRBV27 and TRBJ1-1; the D gene is possibly TRBD1 (5 bases). CDR3 length: 15 residues. Between the trimmed V and J ends, which lost 5 bases and 5 bases, there was a span of 18 bases. Germline lookup yields CDR1 MNHEY and CDR2 SMNVEV (reference sequence). CDR3 in DNA: TGTGCCAGCAGTCGGGGGGAGCGGGAGCGGACTGAAGCTTTCTTT. This codes for CASSRGERERTEAFF.

The chain combines TRBV7-2 with TRBJ2-3; tentative D call: TRBD1 (5 bases). Trimming shortened V by 4 bases and J by 1 base, and 12 bases separated the two germline ends. The germline V gene has CDR1 SGHTA and CDR2 FQGNSA. The CDR3 has 15 amino acids. In DNA, the CDR3 is TGTGCCAGCAGCTCGCAGGGTATCGGCACAGATACGCAGTATTTT. This sequence encodes CASSSQGIGTDTQYF. The variable domain in full, with the rest retrieved from reference TRBV7-2 and TRBJ2-3, is GAGVSQSPSNKVTEKGKDVELRCDPISGHTALYWYRQSLGQGLEFLIYFQGNSAPDKSGLPSDRFSAERTGGSVSTLTIQRTQQEDSAVYLCASSSQGIGTDTQYFGPGTRLTVL.

The CDR3 region is CASSQVTGAYEQYF. The CDR3 coding sequence is TGCGCCAGCAGCCAAGTTACAGGGGCTTACGAGCAGTACTTC. The chain couples TRBV4-3 to TRBJ2-7; TRBD1 matches at 7 bases. The CDR3 sequence is 14 residues long. Trimming cost V 1 base and J 4 bases; bases outside gene matches: 4. The germline gives CDR1 LGHNA, CDR2 YSLEER.

The V and J genes are TRBV18 and TRBJ1-1, with D possibly matching TRBD1 (5 bases). V lost 3 bases and J 7 bases, leaving 18 bases between the germline ends. Germline CDR1 KGHSH, CDR2 LQKENI. This CDR3 is built from 15 residues. This chain's CDR3 is CASSPKRAGLREAFF. Written as DNA, the CDR3 is TGTGCCAGCTCACCCAAAAGGGCAGGGTTACGTGAAGCTTTCTTT.

The chain employs TRBV5-1 and TRBJ2-3, with 8 bases that match TRBD2. Germline V gives CDR1 SGHRS, CDR2 YFSETQ. The CDR3 contains 17 residues. Unmatched junction bases numbered 11, after V lost 4 bases and J lost 1 base. CDR3 protein: CASSPQIRGGGTDTQYF. CDR3 nucleotide sequence: TGCGCCAGCAGCCCGCAAATTCGGGGGGGTGGCACAGATACGCAGTATTTT.

This clone was counted a few times. J is TRBJ2-6 and V is TRBV28; TRBD1 matches 7 bases. CDR3 length equals 20 residues. With V trimmed by 6 bases and J by 0 bases, 17 bases remained unmatched. In germline, CDR1 is MDHEN, CDR2 SYDVKM. The CDR3 DNA reads TGTGCCAGCAGCCACCATATTGGGGGACAGCTACTCTCTGGGGCCAACGTCCTGACTTTC. Encoded protein: CASSHHIGGQLLSGANVLTF.

Concerning this clone itself: Its ends do not fully match the called genes, so a read error is possible. The chain uses TRBV5-5 and TRBJ1-4; D gene ambiguous. CDR3 length: 14 residues. Germline V gene sequence: CDR1 SGHKS, CDR2 YYEKEE (reference sequence). The chain's CDR3 is CASSQDGFREKLFF. In DNA form, the CDR3 reads TGCGCCAGCAGCCAAGATGGGTTTAGGGAAAAACTGTTTTTT. The full variable domain, completed using reference TRBV5-5 and TRBJ1-4, is DAGVTQSPTHLIKTRGQQVTLRCSPISGHKSVSWYQQVLGQGPQFIFQYYEKEERGRGNFPDRFSARQFPNYSSELNVNALLLGDSALYLCASSQDGFREKLFFGSGTQLSVL.

Concerning this clone itself: Different DNA sequences within this sample yield the same CDR3. J is TRBJ2-2 and V is TRBV7-3; D not resolved. Deletions cut 2 bases from V and 1 base from J, with 2 bases between. The length of the CDR3 is 13 residues. Germline CDR1 is SGHTA and CDR2 is FQGTGA. CDR3 nucleotide sequence: TGTGCCAGCAGCTTAGGGAACACCGGGGAGCTGTTTTTT. This sequence encodes CASSLGNTGELFF.

The chain combines TRBV19 with TRBJ1-4, with D hard to call. Trimming removed 4 bases at V and 3 bases at J, with 9 bases between. Germline V lookup: CDR1 LNHDA, CDR2 SQIVND (reference sequence). The CDR3 runs 14 residues. The CDR3 DNA reads TGTGCCAGTAGTAGCGGAACCCCTAATGAAAAACTGTTTTTT. This encodes CASSSGTPNEKLFF. Using reference TRBV19 and TRBJ1-4 for the parts outside the CDR3, the full variable domain is DGGITQSPKYLFRKEGQNVTLSCEQNLNHDAMYWYRQDPGQGLRLIYYSQIVNDFQKGDIAEGYSVSREKKESFPLTVTSAQKNPTAFYLCASSSGTPNEKLFFGSGTQLSVL.

This clone was picked up a small number of times. At the DNA level, this CDR3 is encoded by other sequences in the same sample as well. The genes are TRBV7-9 and TRBJ1-1; tentatively, D is TRBD1 (6 bases). The V gene's germline CDR1 is SEHNR and CDR2 FQNEAQ (reference sequence). V shed 5 bases and J shed 5 bases, with 12 bases lying between them. The CDR3 length is 13 residues. This CDR3 is CASSLSGVTEAFF. The CDR3 bases are TGTGCCAGCAGCCTCTCAGGGGTTACTGAAGCTTTCTTT.

This clone was seen a few times. The chain has TRBV28 and TRBJ1-5; D is possibly TRBD1 (5 bases). The CDR3 is 14 residues long. Between the trimmed V and J ends, which lost 1 base and 9 bases, there was a span of 13 bases. Germline CDR1 is MDHEN and CDR2 is SYDVKM. This CDR3 reads CASSLSGRTLPQHF. In nucleotides, the CDR3 is TGTGCCAGCAGTTTATCAGGGAGGACCTTGCCCCAGCATTTT.

The V call is TRBV7-8, the J call TRBJ2-1, with TRBD2 identical over 14 bases. Trimming removed 5 bases from V and 1 base from J; junction bases left unmatched: 7. The CDR3 totals 18 residues. The germline gives CDR1 SGHVS, CDR2 FQNEAQ. This CDR3 reads CASSPGTSGRASYNEQFF. The CDR3 DNA reads as TGTGCCAGCAGCCCAGGGACTAGCGGGAGAGCGTCCTACAATGAGCAGTTCTTC.

V usage is TRBV6-5 and J usage is TRBJ2-7; D is tentatively TRBD1 or TRBD2 (5 bases each). Germline-derived CDR1 and CDR2 are MNHEY and SVGAGI. Trimming pared 9 bases from V and 12 bases from J, leaving 21 bases between. CDR3 length equals 12 residues. The CDR3 sequence is CASEGEGSRGYF. CDR3 nucleotides: TGTGCCAGTGAGGGAGAGGGGTCCCGGGGGTACTTC.

The chain recombines TRBV18 with TRBJ2-1, with 11 bases lining up with TRBD2. Losses at the gene ends were 5 bases for V and 4 bases for J; bases not matched to a gene: 4. Germline lookup yields CDR1 KGHSH and CDR2 LQKENI. The CDR3 spans 15 residues. CDR3: CASSGTSGGYNEQFF. The CDR3, as DNA: TGTGCCAGCTCAGGGACTAGCGGAGGTTACAATGAGCAGTTCTTC. The variable domain in full, with the rest retrieved from reference TRBV18 and TRBJ2-1, is NAGVMQNPRHLVRRRGQEARLRCSPMKGHSHVYWYRQLPEEGLKFMVYLQKENIIDESGMPKERFSAEFPKEGPSILRIQQVVRGDSAAYFCASSGTSGGYNEQFFGPGTRLTVL.

The chain recombines TRBV28 with TRBJ2-1; 11 bases line up with TRBD2. This CDR3 is built from 14 residues. The trim removed 10 bases at V and 4 bases at J, leaving 6 bases unmatched. Germline lookup yields CDR1 MDHEN and CDR2 SYDVKM. In DNA form, the CDR3 reads TGTGCCACTATGGGACTAGCGGAGTACAATGAGCAGTTCTTC. It translates to CATMGLAEYNEQFF.

V is TRBV7-9 and J is TRBJ2-1, with D unresolved. Germline CDR1 reads SEHNR; CDR2 reads FQNEAQ (reference sequence). V lost 0 bases, J lost 3 bases, and 6 bases lay in between. The CDR3 is 14 amino acids. CDR3 residues: CASSLAGNYNEQFF. Written as DNA, the CDR3 is TGTGCCAGCAGCTTAGCCGGAAACTACAATGAGCAGTTCTTC.

The chain combines TRBV18 with TRBJ2-3; TRBD2 matches 11 bases. Germline CDR1 is KGHSH and CDR2 is LQKENI. Trimming took 1 base from V and 1 from J; bases not matched to a gene: 10. The CDR3 has 19 amino acids. This chain's CDR3 is CASSPRPILAGEGTDTQYF. CDR3 nucleotide sequence: TGTGCCAGCTCACCACGGCCAATACTAGCGGGAGAAGGCACAGATACGCAGTATTTT. The variable domain in full, completed from reference TRBV18 and TRBJ2-3, reads NAGVMQNPRHLVRRRGQEARLRCSPMKGHSHVYWYRQLPEEGLKFMVYLQKENIIDESGMPKERFSAEFPKEGPSILRIQQVVRGDSAAYFCASSPRPILAGEGTDTQYFGPGTRLTVL.

Worth noting for this clone: Germline and junction disagree at one end, which may indicate a read error. The rearrangement uses TRBV6-1 and TRBJ2-1; D is unclear. The length of the CDR3 is 14 residues. Germline loops: CDR1 MNHNS, CDR2 SASEGT. The CDR3 here is CASIRPDSDNEQFF. CDR3 nucleotides: TGTGCCAGCATTCGACCAGACTCCGACAATGAGCAGTTCTTC.

The rearrangement joins TRBV4-3 to TRBJ2-5; D might be TRBD1 (6 bases). This CDR3 comprises 13 residues. Germline V lookup: CDR1 LGHNA, CDR2 YSLEER. Trimming cost V 1 base and J 5 bases, with 8 bases left between them. The chain's CDR3 is CASSQATGETQYF. The CDR3 bases are TGCGCCAGCAGCCAAGCAACAGGGGAGACCCAGTACTTC.